A selection of T cell receptor beta chains follows, all from one sample in a study of blood T cell repertoires in COVID-19. Sequenced by immunoSEQ multiplex PCR; TCRdb stores in-frame clones only, minus some. This repertoire shows 250,000 to 300,000 clones, 70% to 90% found once; its top ten account for 3.5% to 4%. Sequenced input: peripheral blood. The receptor source for this set is a man aged 18 to 30 with active or convalescent COVID-19. CDR3s include the opening cysteine and the closing phenylalanine or tryptophan. The D gene is left open where the match is weak. For some rows the clone size is stated as once, few or many, or as a class when expanded; others skip it.

V gene	clone size	J gene	D gene	CDR3 length	CDR3 protein	CDR3 DNA
TRBV5-1	.	TRBJ2-3	TRBD2	16	CASSLAALAGSDTQYF	TGCGCCAGCAGCTTGGCCGCACTAGCGGGGTCAGATACGCAGTATTTT
TRBV24-1	.	TRBJ2-7	.	11	CATRHSHEQYF	TGTGCCACCAGACACAGCCACGAGCAGTACTTC
TRBV7-6	.	TRBJ1-1	.	15	CASSLVGARGTEAFF	TGTGCCAGCAGCTTAGTGGGCGCAAGGGGCACTGAAGCTTTCTTT
TRBV10-3	once	TRBJ2-7	.	14	CAISPGLGNYEQYF	TGTGCCATCAGTCCGGGACTGGGAAACTACGAGCAGTACTTC
TRBV29-1	.	TRBJ1-2	.	13	CSVETGTSFGYTF	TGCAGCGTTGAGACCGGGACTTCCTTTGGCTACACCTTC
TRBV19	.	TRBJ2-1	.	14	CASGGGIGYNEQFF	TGTGCCTCCGGGGGTGGAATTGGGTACAATGAGCAGTTCTTC
TRBV24-1	once	TRBJ2-7	.	14	CATSEGGGNYEQYF	TGTGCCACCAGTGAAGGCGGCGGAAACTACGAGCAGTACTTC
TRBV12-3/TRBV12-4	few	TRBJ1-5	.	13	CASSPREEQPQHF	TGTGCCAGCAGTCCACGGGAGGAACAGCCCCAGCATTTT
TRBV3-1/TRBV3-2	.	TRBJ2-7	TRBD2	18	CASSQEYSLLAGNREQYF	TGTGCCAGCAGCCAAGAGTACTCTTTACTAGCGGGAAATCGCGAGCAGTACTTC
TRBV27	.	TRBJ1-2	TRBD1	13	CASSLLTGYGYTF	TGTGCCAGCAGCCTATTGACAGGGTATGGCTACACCTTC
TRBV4-3	.	TRBJ2-7	TRBD2	15	CASSRNSGSNHEQYF	TGCGCCAGCAGCCGTAATAGCGGGAGCAACCACGAGCAGTACTTC
TRBV19	.	TRBJ1-5	.	14	CASSMEEVGQPQHF	TGTGCCAGTAGTATGGAGGAGGTAGGGCAGCCCCAGCATTTT
TRBV9	.	TRBJ2-7	.	16	CASSVDSGGTAYEQYF	TGTGCCAGCAGCGTAGATTCTGGCGGGACCGCCTACGAGCAGTACTTC
TRBV27	.	TRBJ2-7	TRBD2	13	CASSLGWEGEQYF	TGTGCCAGCAGTTTAGGGTGGGAGGGCGAGCAGTACTTC
TRBV3-1/TRBV3-2	.	TRBJ2-7	.	11	CASSHGYEQYF	TGTGCCAGCAGCCACGGCTACGAGCAGTACTTC
TRBV30	.	TRBJ1-1	.	14	CAWKYGDMNTEAFF	TGTGCCTGGAAATACGGGGACATGAACACTGAAGCTTTCTTT
TRBV10-3	.	TRBJ1-4	TRBD1	15	CAIRDAGGVEEKLFF	TGTGCCATCAGGGACGCAGGGGGCGTAGAGGAAAAACTGTTTTTT